This T cell receptor (beta chain) was profiled in a study of T cells in Graves' hyperthyroidism and ophthalmopathy. After removal of 0 bases from V and 6 bases from J, the junction contained 6 bases not matched to a gene. CDR1 and CDR2 (germline): SGHVS, FQNEAQ. There are 16 residues in the CDR3. Amplified regions were TCR beta CDR3 sequences from RNA transcripts. First-round RT-PCR targeting the TCR CDR3 was performed with the HTBI primer set. Via MiXCR, TCRdb re-called the multiplex PCR reads, giving one row per CDR3 protein. The data hold 500,000 to 550,000 distinct CDR3 sequences, with 15% to 20% observed a single time.

The chain carries TRBV7-8 and TRBJ2-1; TRBD2 matches at 9 bases. This receptor was obtained from a middle-aged man with Graves' ophthalmopathy. Sequencing input: blood. The CDR3 nucleotides are TGTGCCAGCAGCTTAGCGAGTAGCGGGAGATTCAATGAGCAGTTCTTC. It translates to CASSLASSGRFNEQFF.